Reported below is one TCR beta chain. These data come from a study of CD8 T cells in Susac syndrome. Blood CD8+ and CD4+ T cells underwent high-throughput TCR beta sequencing. While CD8+ and CD4+ T cells were isolated negatively, TEMRA cells were enriched by FACS. The RNA, roughly 0.45 to 1 ug, was put through reverse transcription using random hexamers. Coverage of TCR beta CDR3 amplification by immunoSEQ multiplex PCR extended to 54 Vbeta and 13 Jbeta. A single record per CDR3 protein comes from TCRdb applying MiXCR to the immunoSEQ multiplex PCR reads. The table lists roughly 220,000 distinct CDR3 sequences, 94% of them singletons. The V gene end was trimmed by 3 bases and the J gene end by 0 bases; junction bases not matched to a gene: 13. The CDR3 totals 18 residues. The germline gives CDR1 LGHNA, CDR2 YNFKEQ.

This chain connects TRBV4-2 to TRBJ1-2; TRBD1 matches 7 bases. The receptor's source is a human donor with Susac syndrome. Sequencing input: CD4+ T cells from PBMCs. CDR3 region: CASSQLGDSVQANYGYTF. For the CDR3, the DNA is TGTGCCAGCAGCCAGTTAGGGGACAGCGTTCAAGCTAACTATGGCTACACCTTC.